The 21 T cell receptor beta chains listed next were all sequenced from one sample in a study of OX40 agonist ivuxolimab in advanced cancers. TCRdb keeps only in-frame clones here, not all; method: immunoSEQ multiplex PCR. Among 15,000 or so clones listed, about 90% were seen once. The input for sequencing was CD4+ or CD8+ T cells sorted from blood, taken in a trial of the OX40 agonist ivuxolimab. The receptors were gathered from an adult with an advanced solid tumor such as melanoma, head and neck, liver or kidney cancer.

This chain joins TRBV27 and TRBJ2-7; unclear D gene. This CDR3 comprises 14 residues. Trimming took 2 bases from V and 4 from J, leaving 12 bases between them. Germline V gene sequence: CDR1 MNHEY, CDR2 SMNVEV (reference sequence). CDR3 residues: CASSLSVLRYEQYF. The CDR3 DNA is TGTGCCAGCAGTTTAAGTGTACTGCGATACGAGCAGTACTTC.

The chain combines TRBV6-5 with TRBJ2-7, with no clear D. In germline, CDR1 is MNHEY, CDR2 SVGAGI. CDR3 size: 14 residues. Trimming left V 0 bases short and J 3 bases short, with 9 bases between. The CDR3 spells CASSYSSAGYEQYF. DNA of the CDR3: TGTGCCAGCAGTTACTCGAGCGCCGGCTACGAGCAGTACTTC.

The V call is TRBV6-4, the J call TRBJ2-3; D is undetermined. In germline, CDR1 is MRHNA, CDR2 SNTAGT. Between the trimmed V and J ends, which lost 11 bases and 1 base, there was a span of 13 bases. CDR3 length: 13 residues. CDR3 region: CASSSLRTDTQYF. CDR3 nucleotides: TGTGCCTCAAGTAGTCTACGCACAGATACGCAGTATTTT.

This chain connects TRBV6-5 to TRBJ1-1; D remains ambiguous. In germline, CDR1 is MNHEY, CDR2 SVGAGI. There are 14 residues in the CDR3. The V gene lost 5 bases and the J gene lost 1 base, with 11 bases spanning the gap. DNA for the CDR3: TGTGCCAGCAGTGAAAGGGAGGAGAACACTGAAGCTTTCTTT. This sequence encodes CASSEREENTEAFF.

V and J are TRBV9 and TRBJ1-2, with D possibly matching TRBD1 (6 bases). The CDR3 consists of 15 residues. Germline CDR1 and CDR2: SGDLS and YYNGEE. The V and J ends lost 1 base and 4 bases respectively, with 14 bases between them. CDR3 nucleotide sequence: TGTGCCAGCAGCGTACGGGGGGGCGCCGGCTATGGCTACACCTTC. This encodes CASSVRGGAGYGYTF.

The chain links TRBV6-5 to TRBJ1-4, with D unresolved. Looked up from germline, CDR1 is MNHEY and CDR2 is SVGAGI. V dropped 6 bases and J dropped 13 bases, with 24 bases sitting between them. The CDR3 spans 15 residues. CDR3 protein: CASRRTVSSRKGLFF. In DNA, the CDR3 is TGTGCCAGCAGGCGAACGGTGTCATCTCGAAAGGGACTGTTTTTT.

The V gene is TRBV11-2, the J gene TRBJ1-4; TRBD1 might be the D (5 bases). This CDR3 has 15 residues. The ends were cut back, 2 bases at V and 7 bases at J, with 14 bases in the middle. Per germline, CDR1 SGHAT and CDR2 FQNNGV. The CDR3 here is CASSLSISQGEKLFF. The CDR3 DNA sequence: TGTGCCAGCAGCTTATCGATAAGCCAGGGTGAAAAACTGTTTTTT.

This sequence joins TRBV27 and TRBJ1-5; no definite D call. V gave up 3 bases and J gave up 0 bases, with 9 bases separating them. The CDR3 contains 15 residues. Germline V gives CDR1 MNHEY, CDR2 SMNVEV (reference sequence). In DNA form, the CDR3 reads TGTGCCAGCAGTTTTGCCGCGTATAGCAATCAGCCCCAGCATTTT. It yields the protein CASSFAAYSNQPQHF.

V and J are TRBV5-1 and TRBJ2-2; D is unclear. The CDR3 has 13 residues. Looked up from germline, CDR1 is SGHRS and CDR2 is YFSETQ. Trimming removed 3 bases from V and 1 base from J, with 4 bases in between. CDR3 nucleotide sequence: TGCGCCAGCAGCTGGGGGAACACCGGGGAGCTGTTTTTT. Encoded protein: CASSWGNTGELFF. Full variable domain (missing parts from reference TRBV5-1 and TRBJ2-2): KAGVTQTPRYLIKTRGQQVTLSCSPISGHRSVSWYQQTPGQGLQFLFEYFSETQRNKGNFPGRFSGRQFSNSRSEMNVSTLELGDSALYLCASSWGNTGELFFGEGSRLTVL.

The chain employs TRBV27 and TRBJ2-3; no clear D. The CDR3 sequence is 13 residues long. Trimming pared 3 bases from V and 5 bases from J, leaving 9 bases between. Germline CDR1 is MNHEY and CDR2 is SMNVEV (reference sequence). CDR3 residues: CASSFNFGDTQYF. CDR3 coding DNA: TGTGCCAGCAGTTTCAATTTTGGAGATACGCAGTATTTT.

CDR3 sequence: CASSVGTDAGYTF. The CDR3 DNA reads as TGTGCCAGCAGCGTAGGGACAGACGCTGGCTACACCTTC. The gene calls are TRBV9 and TRBJ1-2; D is perhaps TRBD1 (6 bases). The CDR3 length is 13 residues. Between the trimmed V and J ends, which lost 0 bases and 7 bases, there was a span of 10 bases. Germline CDR1 reads SGDLS; CDR2 reads YYNGEE.

This chain uses TRBV9 with TRBJ2-2; 7 bases line up with TRBD1. Trimming cost V 4 bases and J 6 bases; bases outside gene matches: 3. The CDR3 has 13 residues. Germline loops: CDR1 SGDLS, CDR2 YYNGEE. For the CDR3, the DNA is TGTGCCAGCAGCTCAAGGGGGCCCGGGGAGCTGTTTTTT. Its protein is CASSSRGPGELFF.

V is TRBV6-1 and J is TRBJ2-5, with 11 positions matching TRBD1. CDR1 MNHNS and CDR2 SASEGT come from the germline V gene. CDR3 length equals 14 residues. V gave up 4 bases and J gave up 11 bases; unmatched junction bases: 9. The CDR3, as DNA: TGTGCCAGCAGTGGAGGACAGGGGGCTTTTGAGCAGTACTTC. It translates to CASSGGQGAFEQYF.

This clone appeared once. The genes are TRBV30 and TRBJ1-4; maybe TRBD1 (5 bases). The germline V and J ends were trimmed by 5 bases and 1 base, with 11 bases remaining between them. The germline gives CDR1 GTSNPN, CDR2 SVGIG (reference sequence). CDR3 length: 14 residues. In DNA, the CDR3 is TGTGCCTGGGAGATAAGGGGAACTAATGAAAAACTGTTTTTT. It is translated as CAWEIRGTNEKLFF.

The rearrangement uses TRBV9 and TRBJ1-1; no clear D. V dropped 4 bases and J dropped 0 bases, with 10 bases sitting between them. Germline CDR1 SGDLS, CDR2 YYNGEE. This CDR3 has 14 amino acids. The CDR3 coding sequence is TGTGCCAGCAGCACAAGCGGAGTGAACACTGAAGCTTTCTTT. Protein: CASSTSGVNTEAFF.

The V call is TRBV4-1, the J call TRBJ1-4, with D unclear. Per the germline V gene, CDR1 is MGHRA and CDR2 is YSYEKL. The CDR3 totals 18 residues. Trimming left V 0 bases short and J 4 bases short, with 18 bases between. The CDR3 DNA reads TGCGCCAGCAGCCAAGATAGGCCGGGGTTGGTCTATAATGAAAAACTGTTTTTT. Translation gives CASSQDRPGLVYNEKLFF.

The chain has TRBV12-5 and TRBJ1-2; 7 nucleotides align to TRBD1. V shed 7 bases and J 4 bases; nucleotides not matched to a gene: 9. This CDR3 is built from 14 residues. CDR1 is LGHNT and CDR2 is FRNRAP in the germline V gene. Written as DNA, the CDR3 is TGTGCTAGTGCCCGGGGCGGGACAGCCTATGGCTACACCTTC. Its translation is CASARGGTAYGYTF.

Sample share makes this clone medium-sized. This chain joins TRBV7-8 and TRBJ2-7; 8 bases are a match to TRBD1. Germline V gene lookup returns CDR1 SGHVS and CDR2 FQNEAQ. V gave up 2 bases and J gave up 3 bases; unmatched junction bases: 3. The CDR3 runs to 14 residues. DNA of the CDR3: TGTGCCAGCAGCTTATATACAGGGGGCTACGAGCAGTACTTC. Its protein is CASSLYTGGYEQYF.

The J gene is TRBJ2-7, the V gene TRBV7-2; 7 nucleotides align to TRBD2. The V gene end was trimmed by 5 bases and the J gene end by 3 bases; junction bases not matched to a gene: 4. CDR3 size: 13 residues. Germline-derived CDR1 and CDR2 are SGHTA and FQGNSA. In DNA form, the CDR3 reads TGTGCCAGCAGCCCCTCTAGCGGCTACGAGCAGTACTTC. It codes for CASSPSSGYEQYF.

This chain connects TRBV9 to TRBJ1-1; the D is unclear. The CDR3 is 15 residues long. Germline CDR1 and CDR2: SGDLS and YYNGEE. V was clipped by 0 bases and J by 5 bases, with 14 bases between them. CDR3 residues: CASSVDEPVGTEAFF. Here the CDR3 DNA reads TGTGCCAGCAGCGTAGACGAGCCTGTCGGGACTGAAGCTTTCTTT. The full variable domain, in which reference TRBV9 and TRBJ1-1 provide the parts outside the CDR3, is DSGVTQTPKHLITATGQRVTLRCSPRSGDLSVYWYQQSLDQGLQFLIQYYNGEERAKGNILERFSAQQFPDLHSELNLSSLELGDSALYFCASSVDEPVGTEAFFGQGTRLTVV.

This chain joins TRBV12-5 and TRBJ1-5, with TRBD1 identical over 7 bases. The CDR3 consists of 16 residues. V shed 1 base, J shed 7 bases, and the junction held 10 bases outside the gene matches. The germline CDR1 and CDR2 sequences are LGHNT and FRNRAP. This CDR3 is CASGLAPTGARQPQHF. In DNA form, the CDR3 reads TGTGCTAGTGGTTTGGCCCCAACAGGGGCTCGGCAGCCCCAGCATTTT.